Presented here are 10 T cell receptor beta chains from one specimen sequenced in a study of T cell repertoires in aging, cancer and after chemotherapy. The template was genomic DNA from peripheral blood, not RNA. Rearranged V-D-J TRB sequences were amplified with a mixed TRB-A/B primer pool. TCRdb ran MiXCR on the multiplex PCR reads and lists one entry per CDR3 protein. This table has 7,000 to 9,500 distinct CDR3 sequences, more than 20% appearing once. Source material: blood. These receptors all stem from a human donor with a blood cancer. The donor label of this sample is uncertain.

The V call is TRBV29-1, the J call TRBJ2-2; 8 positions agree with TRBD1. This CDR3 has 13 amino acids. Germline CDR1 reads SQVTM; CDR2 reads ANQGSEA. The J segment lost 3 bases and the V segment lost 7 bases, leaving 4 bases of the junction unmatched. As DNA, the CDR3 is TGCAGCGATCGGACAGGGTACACCGGGGAGCTGTTTTTT. This gives the protein CSDRTGYTGELFF.

This clonotype is medium-sized in the sample. The CDR3 nucleotides are TGTGCCAGCGGGGGACCGACGACTAGCGGGAAGAATGAGCAGTTCTTC. It yields the protein CASGGPTTSGKNEQFF. This chain uses TRBV27 with TRBJ2-1, with 11 nucleotides matching TRBD2. Germline CDR1 reads MNHEY; CDR2 reads SMNVEV (reference sequence). The CDR3 extends over 16 amino acids. The junction had 13 bases not matched to a gene; V was cut back by 8 bases and J by 7 bases.

This clonotype showed up just a few times. J is TRBJ2-2 and V is TRBV5-1; 16 bases fit TRBD2. The CDR3 spans 18 residues. Per the germline V gene, CDR1 is SGHRS and CDR2 is YFSETQ. V lost 3 bases, J lost 2 bases, and 4 bases stayed unmatched. Here the CDR3 DNA reads TGCGCCAGCAGCTCGGGACTAGCGGGAGGGCCTAACACCGGGGAGCTGTTTTTT. As protein: CASSSGLAGGPNTGELFF.

This chain connects TRBV19 to TRBJ2-3; 13 bases fit TRBD2. The CDR3 is made up of 16 amino acids. Germline-derived CDR1 and CDR2 are LNHDA and SQIVND (reference sequence). J was trimmed by 4 bases and V by 4 bases; bases with no gene match: 5. The CDR3 nucleotides are TGTGCCAGTAGTAGGACTAGCGGGAGTTATTCAGATACGCAGTATTTT. It encodes CASSRTSGSYSDTQYF.

The V gene is TRBV10-1, the J gene TRBJ2-7; no clear D gene. CDR1 WNHNN and CDR2 SYGVQD come from the germline V gene (reference sequence). The V end was cut by 2 bases, the J end by 1 base, with 3 bases between. The CDR3 is made up of 12 amino acids. In DNA form, the CDR3 reads TGCGCCAGCAGTGAGGGGTCCTACGAGCAGTACTTC. As protein: CASSEGSYEQYF.

The rearrangement uses TRBV12-3 or TRBV12-4 and TRBJ2-7, with 7 bases aligning to TRBD1. V was clipped by 3 bases and J by 1 base; unmatched bases: 3. The CDR3 has 14 residues. In nucleotides, the CDR3 is TGTGCCAGCAGTTTGGACAGGAGATCCTACGAGCAGTACTTC. This sequence encodes CASSLDRRSYEQYF.

By share, this clonotype ranks as medium-sized. This chain joins TRBV27 and TRBJ2-1, with a tentative D call TRBD2 (6 bases). This CDR3 contains 15 residues. The germline V gene has CDR1 MNHEY and CDR2 SMNVEV (reference sequence). Trimming removed 3 bases from V and 5 bases from J, with 14 bases in between. This chain's CDR3 is CASSFLTRYNNEQFF. The CDR3 bases are TGTGCCAGCAGTTTTCTGACTAGGTACAACAATGAGCAGTTCTTC.

Concerning this clonotype: This sequence may be a read error, since a much larger clone differs from it by one base. The chain carries TRBV11-1 and TRBJ2-6; D call uncertain. The CDR3 is made up of 15 amino acids. Germline V gene lookup returns CDR1 SGHAT and CDR2 FQDESV (reference sequence). V lost 5 bases, J lost 1 base, and 9 bases lay in between. The CDR3 DNA follows: TGTGCCAGCAGCCTAGTGGGATCTGGGGCCAACGTCCTGACTTTC. Amino acid sequence: CASSLVGSGANVLTF. The full variable domain, with the rest looked up from reference TRBV11-1 and TRBJ2-6, is EAEVAQSPRYKITEKSQAVAFWCDPISGHATLYWYRQILGQGPELLVQFQDESVVDDSQLPKDRFSAERLKGVDSTLKIQPAELGDSAMYLCASSLVGSGANVLTFGAGSRLTVL.

The chain carries TRBV6-4 and TRBJ1-3; a possible D gene is TRBD1 (6 bases). This CDR3 is built from 14 residues. V was pared by 4 bases and J by 5 bases, with 12 bases between. From germline, CDR1 is MRHNA and CDR2 SNTAGT. The CDR3 loop reads CASSGHRERNTIYF. For the CDR3, the DNA is TGTGCCAGCAGTGGCCACAGGGAAAGAAACACCATATATTTT.

This clonotype occurred a few times. The J gene is TRBJ1-1, the V gene TRBV27, with D hard to call. Germline lookup yields CDR1 MNHEY and CDR2 SMNVEV (reference sequence). This CDR3 contains 13 residues. Trimming took 3 bases from V and 0 from J, leaving 5 bases between them. CDR3 in DNA: TGTGCCAGCAGTTTGGGAATGAACACTGAAGCTTTCTTT. It specifies CASSLGMNTEAFF.